This entry lists 10 T cell receptor beta chains sequenced from one sample in a study of blood T cell repertoires in COVID-19 (dated by TCRdb to 2019 to 2021). Receptors were amplified or captured by the immunoSEQ multiplex PCR assay. TCRdb took this table from immuneACCESS and kept in-frame rearrangements with V and J called. Such tables lack part of the clones; where checked against another copy, unresolved V genes explain under half of the gap, and the rest is unexplained. The sample table shows fewer than 300,000 clones, and just over 90% are seen once. 2% to 2.5% of the sample is taken by the ten largest. The specimen was peripheral blood. All receptors derive from a woman aged 25 to 39 with COVID-19, enrolled during active disease.

This chain joins TRBV5-1 and TRBJ2-6; a weak D match, TRBD1 (6 bases). V lost 0 bases, J lost 0 bases, and 13 bases lay in between. This CDR3 spans 18 amino acids. The germline CDR1 and CDR2 sequences are SGHRS and YFSETQ. The CDR3 sequence is CASSLDRETISGANVLTF. CDR3 DNA sequence: TGCGCCAGCAGCTTGGACAGGGAAACTATCTCTGGGGCCAACGTCCTGACTTTC.

This clone was detected only a few times. The CDR3 sequence is CSVDRDADTQYF. The CDR3 coding sequence is TGCAGCGTTGACAGGGATGCAGATACGCAGTATTTT. This chain uses TRBV29-1 with TRBJ2-3; possible D gene TRBD1, 5 bases. With 3 bases removed from V and 4 bases from J, the gap between germline ends came to 8 bases. This CDR3 spans 12 amino acids. Germline values: CDR1 SQVTM, CDR2 ANQGSEA.

The gene calls are TRBV7-8 and TRBJ1-4, with D perhaps TRBD1 (6 bases). The CDR3 length is 16 residues. V was cut by 2 bases and J by 2 bases, with 12 bases left in between. CDR1 and CDR2 (germline): SGHVS, FQNEAQ. The CDR3, as DNA: TGTGCCAGCAGCTTAAGGGCAGGGGCGACTAATGAAAAACTGTTTTTT. It specifies CASSLRAGATNEKLFF. Full variable domain (outside the CDR3, taken from reference TRBV7-8 and TRBJ1-4): GAGVSQSPRYKVAKRGQDVALRCDPISGHVSLFWYQQALGQGPEFLTYFQNEAQLDKSGLPSDRFFAERPEGSVSTLKIQRTQQEDSAVYLCASSLRAGATNEKLFFGSGTQLSVL.

This chain links TRBV6-1 with TRBJ1-5; 7 positions match TRBD1. The CDR3 runs 13 residues. J was trimmed by 6 bases and V by 2 bases; bases with no gene match: 1. Germline lookup yields CDR1 MNHNS and CDR2 SASEGT. CDR3 sequence reads: CASSERGRQPQHF. The CDR3 DNA reads as TGTGCCAGCAGTGAAAGGGGGCGTCAGCCCCAGCATTTT.

The chain recombines TRBV29-1 with TRBJ1-1; 7 positions agree with TRBD1. The length of the CDR3 is 16 residues. The J segment lost 2 bases and the V segment lost 4 bases, leaving 13 bases of the junction unmatched. Germline V gene lookup returns CDR1 SQVTM and CDR2 ANQGSEA. CDR3 amino acids: CSVAVQGRRFNTEAFF. In DNA, the CDR3 is TGCAGCGTTGCAGTACAGGGGCGCCGATTCAACACTGAAGCTTTCTTT. Based on the CDR3 plus reference TRBV29-1 and TRBJ1-1, the full variable domain is SAVISQKPSRDICQRGTSLTIQCQVDSQVTMMFWYRQQPGQSLTLIATANQGSEATYESGFVIDKFPISRPNLTFSTLTVSNMSPEDSSIYLCSVAVQGRRFNTEAFFGQGTRLTVV.

The chain carries TRBV19 and TRBJ1-5; perhaps TRBD1 as D (6 bases). The V end was cut by 5 bases, the J end by 7 bases, with 15 bases between. From germline, CDR1 is LNHDA and CDR2 SQIVND (reference sequence). CDR3 length equals 14 residues. The CDR3 loop is CASSEQGSGQPQHF. CDR3 DNA sequence: TGTGCCAGTAGTGAACAGGGATCAGGCCAGCCCCAGCATTTT.

The chain recombines TRBV28 with TRBJ1-4; TRBD1 might be the D (6 bases). The germline gives CDR1 MDHEN, CDR2 SYDVKM. The CDR3 is 15 residues long. The ends were cut back, 4 bases at V and 5 bases at J, with 14 bases in the middle. CDR3 loop: CASSSSGTKNEKLFF. CDR3 in DNA: TGTGCCAGCAGTTCCTCCGGGACAAAGAATGAAAAACTGTTTTTT.

The CDR3 spells CASSDRDLNGQPQHF. CDR3 bases: TGTGCCAGCAGTGACAGGGATTTAAACGGTCAGCCCCAGCATTTT. This chain uses TRBV2 with TRBJ1-5; maybe TRBD1 (5 bases). Germline V gene lookup returns CDR1 SNHLY and CDR2 FYNNEI. The germline V and J ends were trimmed by 3 bases and 6 bases, with 15 bases remaining between them. The CDR3 length is 15 residues. The complete variable domain, with remaining parts taken from reference TRBV2 and TRBJ1-5, reads EPEVTQTPSHQVTQMGQEVILRCVPISNHLYFYWYRQILGQKVEFLVSFYNNEISEKSEIFDDQFSVERPDGSNFTLKIRSTKLEDSAMYFCASSDRDLNGQPQHFGDGTRLSIL.

This clone was detected ten times or more. This chain connects TRBV28 to TRBJ1-1; 7 positions agree with TRBD1. J lost 5 bases, V lost 5 bases, and 8 bases had no gene match. The CDR3 covers 14 residues. In germline, CDR1 is MDHEN, CDR2 SYDVKM. The CDR3: CASSLPGGWTEAFF. The DNA for the CDR3 is TGTGCCAGCAGTCTCCCAGGGGGTTGGACTGAAGCTTTCTTT.

This chain links TRBV5-6 with TRBJ1-2; 7 bases line up with TRBD1. V shed 3 bases and J 8 bases; nucleotides not matched to a gene: 13. Germline CDR1 reads SGHDT; CDR2 reads YYEEEE. This CDR3 is built from 15 residues. The chain's CDR3 is CASSSPDRIGAGYTF. CDR3 DNA sequence: TGTGCCAGCAGCTCTCCGGACAGGATCGGAGCAGGCTACACCTTC.